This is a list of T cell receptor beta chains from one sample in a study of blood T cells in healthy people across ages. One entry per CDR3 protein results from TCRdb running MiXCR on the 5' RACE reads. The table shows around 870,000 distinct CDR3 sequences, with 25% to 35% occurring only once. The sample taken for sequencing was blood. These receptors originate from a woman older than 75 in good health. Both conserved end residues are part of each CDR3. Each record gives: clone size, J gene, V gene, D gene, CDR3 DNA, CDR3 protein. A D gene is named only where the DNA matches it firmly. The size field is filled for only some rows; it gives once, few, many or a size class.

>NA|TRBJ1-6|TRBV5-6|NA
TGTGCCAACAGCTTAAGGACACGGAGTTATTCACCCCTCCACTTT
CANSLRTRSYSPLHF
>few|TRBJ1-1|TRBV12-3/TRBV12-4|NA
TGTGCCAGCAGTAGGGACATTGACACTGAAGCTTTCTTT
CASSRDIDTEAFF
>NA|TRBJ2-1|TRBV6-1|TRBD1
TGTGCCAGCAGGACAGGGGGGAATCGGAATGAGCAGTTCTTC
CASRTGGNRNEQFF
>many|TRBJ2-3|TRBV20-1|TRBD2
TGCAGTGCTCAGCGCCTAGCGGGGGGCCGTAGCACAGATACGCAGTATTTT
CSAQRLAGGRSTDTQYF
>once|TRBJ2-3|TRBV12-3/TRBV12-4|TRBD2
TGTGCCAGCAGTTTGAGACTAGCGGGGGTGCACACAGATACGCAGTATTTT
CASSLRLAGVHTDTQYF
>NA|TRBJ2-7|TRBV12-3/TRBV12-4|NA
TGTGCCAACAGTCTAGGGGCTGGATACGAGCAGTACTTC
CANSLGAGYEQYF
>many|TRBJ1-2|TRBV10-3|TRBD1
TGTGCCATTCATGGGGACAGGGGACTTTATGGCTACACCTTC
CAIHGDRGLYGYTF
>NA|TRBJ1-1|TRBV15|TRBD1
TGTGCCACCAGCCTTTTTACAGGGGGCGGGACTGAAGCTTTCTTT
CATSLFTGGGTEAFF
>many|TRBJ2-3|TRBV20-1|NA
TGCAGTGCTCTAAATCCTGCCGTTAACACAGATACGCAGTATTTT
CSALNPAVNTDTQYF
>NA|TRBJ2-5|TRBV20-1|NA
TGCAGTGCTTTGAGCGGGAAGGGGGAAGAGACTCAGTACTTC
CSALSGKGEETQYF
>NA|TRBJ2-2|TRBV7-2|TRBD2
TGTGCCAGCAGCTTCCGTGGGATAGCGGGAGGCGGGGAGCTGTTTTTT
CASSFRGIAGGGELFF
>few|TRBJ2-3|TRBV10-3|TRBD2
TGTGCCATCAGTGAGTCGCGGGGCGGGGGGGGCACAGATACGCAGTATTTT
CAISESRGGGGTDTQYF
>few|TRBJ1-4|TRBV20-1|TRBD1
TGCAGTGCTGTGGGACAGGGGGGGATTAATGAAAAACTGTTTTTT
CSAVGQGGINEKLFF
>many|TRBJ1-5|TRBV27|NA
TGTGCCAGCAGCCTGGGACGATTCAATCAGCCCCAGCATTTT
CASSLGRFNQPQHF
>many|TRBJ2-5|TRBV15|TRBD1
TGTGCCACCAGCAGATCTCAAAGACAGGGAATGACCCAGTACTTC
CATSRSQRQGMTQYF
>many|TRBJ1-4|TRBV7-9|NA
TGTGCCAGCAGCCCCGGGACTATTAATGAAAAACTGTTTTTT
CASSPGTINEKLFF
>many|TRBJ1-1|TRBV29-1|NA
TGCAGCGCTCGGACGGTGAACACTGAAGCTTTCTTT
CSARTVNTEAFF
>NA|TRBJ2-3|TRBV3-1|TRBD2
TGTGCCAGCAGCCCTTGGACTAGCGGGGACGCAGATACGCAGTATTTT
CASSPWTSGDADTQYF
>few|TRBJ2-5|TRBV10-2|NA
TGCGCCAGCAGTGAGCCACGTGTGGTGGTGGCCCAGTACTTC
CASSEPRVVVAQYF
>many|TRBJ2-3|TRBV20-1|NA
TGCAGTGCTCTAAAATCAGATACGCAGTATTTT
CSALKSDTQYF
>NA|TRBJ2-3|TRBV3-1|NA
TGTGCCAGCAGCGCAGGACAGACCAGAGGTACGCAGTATTTT
CASSAGQTRGTQYF
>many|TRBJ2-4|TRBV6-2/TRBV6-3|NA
TGTGCCAGCAGAGGAAACAGGGCCAAAAACATTCAGTACTTC
CASRGNRAKNIQYF
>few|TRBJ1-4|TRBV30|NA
TGTGCCTGGAGTACCGGGGGTGGTGAAAAACTGTTTTTT
CAWSTGGGEKLFF
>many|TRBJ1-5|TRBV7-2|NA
TGTGCCAGCAGCTTAGGACAGCTCAATCAGCCCCAGCATTTT
CASSLGQLNQPQHF
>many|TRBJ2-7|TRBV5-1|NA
TGCGCCAGCAGCGCGGACAATCCCTCCTACGAGCAGTACTTC
CASSADNPSYEQYF
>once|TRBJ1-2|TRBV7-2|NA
TGTGCCAGCAGCCAAAGCGGGGCCGAGACCGAGACCTATGGCTACACCTTC
CASSQSGAETETYGYTF
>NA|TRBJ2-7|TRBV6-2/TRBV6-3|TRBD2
TGTGCCAGCAGTTACGTAGCGGGGGGCCCGGGGGCCCAGTACTTC
CASSYVAGGPGAQYF
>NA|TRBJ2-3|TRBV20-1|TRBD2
TGCAGTGTGACTAGCGGGGGCGCAGATACGCAGTATTTT
CSVTSGGADTQYF
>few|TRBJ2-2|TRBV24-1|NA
TGTGCCACCAGACGGGGTAGCGACACCGGGGAGCTGTTTTTT
CATRRGSDTGELFF
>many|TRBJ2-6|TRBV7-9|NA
TGTGCCAGCAGCTTAGCTATCTCTGGGGCCAACGTCCTGACTTTC
CASSLAISGANVLTF
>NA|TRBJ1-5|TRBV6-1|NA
TGTGCCAGCAGTGAAGGCGCAGGCCCTAATCAGCCCCAGCATTTT
CASSEGAGPNQPQHF
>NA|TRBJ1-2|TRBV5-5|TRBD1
TGTGCCAGCAGCCTAAGGGACAGGGAGTACTATGGCTACACCTTC
CASSLRDREYYGYTF
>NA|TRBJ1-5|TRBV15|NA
TGTGCCACCAGCAGAGCGGGGGAGAAAAGCAATCAGCCCCAGCATTTT
CATSRAGEKSNQPQHF
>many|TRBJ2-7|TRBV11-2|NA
TGTGCCAGCAGCTTAAGTGATAGCTACGAGCAGTACTTC
CASSLSDSYEQYF
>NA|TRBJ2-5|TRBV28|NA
TGTGCCAGCAGTATTCCGGGACCCACCCAGGAGACCCAGTACTTC
CASSIPGPTQETQYF
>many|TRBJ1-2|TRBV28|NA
TGTGCCAGCAGTGCCGGAGGCAGGGTAGGGGATGGCTACACCTTC
CASSAGGRVGDGYTF
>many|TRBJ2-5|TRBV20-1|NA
TGCAGTGCTAGAGTTTCCCTAGGACAAGAGACCCAGTACTTC
CSARVSLGQETQYF
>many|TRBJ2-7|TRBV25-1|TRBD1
TGTGCCAGCAGTGGAGGGCTCCAGGGGGCCTACGAGCAGTACTTC
CASSGGLQGAYEQYF
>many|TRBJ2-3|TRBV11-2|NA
TGTGCCAGCAGCTCATTGAACGGACACCCAGATACGCAGTATTTT
CASSSLNGHPDTQYF
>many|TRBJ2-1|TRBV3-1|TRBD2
TGTGCCAGCAGCCATTGGACTAGCAGCTACAATGAGCAGTTCTTC
CASSHWTSSYNEQFF
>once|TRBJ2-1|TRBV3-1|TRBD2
TGTGCCAGCAGCCAAGCACTAGCGGGATACAATGAGCAGTTCTTC
CASSQALAGYNEQFF
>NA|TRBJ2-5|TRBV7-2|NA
TGTGCCAGCAGCCCTCAGTTTAGGAGCGCAGTGGAGACCCAGTACTTC
CASSPQFRSAVETQYF
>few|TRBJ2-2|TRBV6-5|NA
TGTGCCAGCAGTTTCGCTTTCGACACCGGGGAGCTGTTTTTT
CASSFAFDTGELFF
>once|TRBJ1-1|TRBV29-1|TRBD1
TGCAGCGCTTCGGACAGGTGGGGAAACACTGAAGCTTTCTTT
CSASDRWGNTEAFF
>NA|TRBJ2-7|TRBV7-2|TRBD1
TGTGCCAGTAGCTTAACCGGGACAGGACTTCTGGTCGAGCAGTACTTC
CASSLTGTGLLVEQYF
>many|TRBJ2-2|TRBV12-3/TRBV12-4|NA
TGTGCCAGCAGGATTACGATGGGGGACACCGGGGAGCTGTTTTTT
CASRITMGDTGELFF
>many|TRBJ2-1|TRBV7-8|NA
TGTGCCAGCAGCTTAAGTATGGCGGGATTAAGATACAATGAGCAGTTCTTC
CASSLSMAGLRYNEQFF
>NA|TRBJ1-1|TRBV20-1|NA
TGCAGTGCTAGAGCTGCGGCGTACAGGGAAACGGGGAACACTGAAGCTTTCTTT
CSARAAAYRETGNTEAFF
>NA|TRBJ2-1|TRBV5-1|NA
TGCGCCAGCAGCTTGGTCTCGCAGGGTAAAAATGAGCAGTTCTTC
CASSLVSQGKNEQFF
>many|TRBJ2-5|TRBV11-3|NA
TGTGCCAGCAGCTTAGATTGGGAGACCCAGTACTTC
CASSLDWETQYF
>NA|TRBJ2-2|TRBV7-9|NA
TGTGCCAGCAGCCCATCGTGGGGTGGCTCCGGGGAGCTGTTTTTT
CASSPSWGGSGELFF
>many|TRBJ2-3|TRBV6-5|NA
TGTGCCAGCAGGTTACAGGGAGGGAGAGATACGCAGTATTTT
CASRLQGGRDTQYF
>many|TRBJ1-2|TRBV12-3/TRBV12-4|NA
TGTGCCAGCAGTTTAGCGCGGGCAAACCCCTATGGCTACACCTTC
CASSLARANPYGYTF
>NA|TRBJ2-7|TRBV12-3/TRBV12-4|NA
TGTGCCAGCAGTCCGGACAGTGTATCCTACGAGCAGTACTTC
CASSPDSVSYEQYF
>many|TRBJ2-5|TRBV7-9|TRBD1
TGTGCCAGCACCAGACGGGGGACAGGGACCAAAGAGACCCAGTACTTC
CASTRRGTGTKETQYF
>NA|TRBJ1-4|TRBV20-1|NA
TGCAGTGCTAGGGGGGTGAGGGATGAAAAACTGTTTTTT
CSARGVRDEKLFF
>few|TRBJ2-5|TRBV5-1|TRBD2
TGCGCCGGCAGCTTAGCTGGGACTAGCGGGGGCCAAGAGACCCAGTACTTC
CAGSLAGTSGGQETQYF
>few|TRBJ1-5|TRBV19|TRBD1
TGTGCCAGTACCTCAACAGGGGTGGGCAATCAGCCCCAGCATTTT
CASTSTGVGNQPQHF